A selection of T cell receptor beta chains follows, all from one sample in a study of blood T cell repertoires in COVID-19. Profiled with immunoSEQ multiplex PCR; TCRdb holds only in-frame clones, not every one. The table lists roughly 28,000 clones, 87% of them singletons. The sample taken for sequencing was peripheral blood. The receptors stem from a human donor in a cohort sampled during active COVID-19. The CDR3 runs from the conserved cysteine through the conserved F or W. D genes are given only for firm matches. The size entry is marked missing in some rows and otherwise reads once, few, many or a size class.

clone_size d_call j_call v_call cdr3_nt cdr3_aa
few NA TRBJ2-7 TRBV5-8 TGTGCCAGCAGCTTGTCGTACTCCTCCTACGAGCAGTACTTC CASSLSYSSYEQYF
NA TRBD2 TRBJ2-2 TRBV2 TGTGCCAGCAGCGAGGAACTAGCGGGAGATTTCACCGGGGAGCTGTTTTTT CASSEELAGDFTGELFF
NA TRBD2 TRBJ2-7 TRBV18 TGTGCCAGCTCGATACAGGGATCCAGCGGGAGGGCCGAGCAGTACTTC CASSIQGSSGRAEQYF
NA TRBD2 TRBJ2-1 TRBV4-2 TGTGCCAGCAGCCAGGCAAGTTTAGCGGGAGGCTTTAGCTCCTACAATGAGCAGTTCTTC CASSQASLAGGFSSYNEQFF
NA TRBD2 TRBJ2-7 TRBV2 TGTGCCAGCAGCCGAGGATTAGGGACTAGCAGAGACGAGCAGTACTTC CASSRGLGTSRDEQYF
NA TRBD2 TRBJ2-3 TRBV11-2 TGTGCCAGCAGCTTCAGCGGGAGGGCCTTAACAGATACGCAGTATTTT CASSFSGRALTDTQYF
NA NA TRBJ2-7 TRBV25-1 TGTGCCAGCAAAGATTCGGGGGTTAATGGATACGAGCAGTACTTC CASKDSGVNGYEQYF
NA NA TRBJ1-3 TRBV5-5 TGTGCCAGCAGCTTGGAGGGGCAAGTGAGGGGAAACACCATATATTTT CASSLEGQVRGNTIYF
NA NA TRBJ1-4 TRBV9 TGTGCCAGCAGCCCAAGCGGGGGTTCAAGTGAAAAACTGTTTTTT CASSPSGGSSEKLFF
NA NA TRBJ2-6 TRBV18 TGTGCCAGCTCACGTATAGGGACACCAGGCTCTGGGGCCAACGTCCTGACTTTC CASSRIGTPGSGANVLTF
NA NA TRBJ1-5 TRBV7-5 TGTGTCAGAAGCTTAGCCAACTGCTATCCTAGCAATCAGCCCCAGCATTTT CVRSLANCYPSNQPQHF
NA NA TRBJ1-1 TRBV11-1 TGTGCCAGCAGCTTGGGATCGGGGTGGATAAGAACTGAAGCTTTCTTT CASSLGSGWIRTEAFF
once NA TRBJ1-2 TRBV2 TGTGCCAGCAGTGGGACAGAGGACTATGGCTACACCTTC CASSGTEDYGYTF
NA TRBD2 TRBJ2-1 TRBV15 TGTGCCACCAGCAGGTATGGGAGCGGGGGGTCGAATGAGCAGTTCTTC CATSRYGSGGSNEQFF
once NA TRBJ1-1 TRBV18 TGTGCCAGCTCACCTCTAGGCGGGAACACTGAAGCTTTCTTT CASSPLGGNTEAFF
NA NA TRBJ1-6 TRBV30 TGTGCCTGGAGTTCCGGGACAATTTCCGGTCATTATAATTCACCCCTCCACTTT CAWSSGTISGHYNSPLHF
NA NA TRBJ2-3 TRBV2 TGTGCCAGCAGTCCCACCCGACTCAAAAGCACAGATACGCAGTATTTT CASSPTRLKSTDTQYF
NA TRBD2 TRBJ2-7 TRBV2 TGTGCCAGCAGTGTGAATAGCGGGTACGAGCAGTACTTC CASSVNSGYEQYF
NA NA TRBJ1-5 TRBV11-2 TGTGCCAGCAGGGATGGAGGGTCTAGCAATCAGCCCCAGCATTTT CASRDGGSSNQPQHF
NA NA TRBJ2-7 TRBV27 TGTGCCAGCAGCTCCCACTCTAGACCCTACGAGCAGTACTTC CASSSHSRPYEQYF
NA TRBD1 TRBJ1-1 TRBV5-1 TGCGCCAGCAGCTTGGCCGCCCAGGGGGCGGGCACTGAAGCTTTCTTT CASSLAAQGAGTEAFF
NA NA TRBJ2-3 TRBV5-1 TGCGCCAGCAGCAAAACCCCACTGAGCTCTAGCACAGATACGCAGTATTTT CASSKTPLSSSTDTQYF
NA NA TRBJ2-3 TRBV12-2 TGTGCAAGTCGCTTATCGACTAGCGGGGTGACAGATACGCAGTATTTT CASRLSTSGVTDTQYF
NA NA TRBJ1-6 TRBV19 TGTGCCAGTAGCCGAGGGCCCGGATCACCCCTCCACTTT CASSRGPGSPLHF
NA TRBD2 TRBJ2-5 TRBV18 TGTGCCAGCTCACCATCAAACCATGCTCGGACTAGCGGGGGGCCGCAAGAGACCCAGTACTTC CASSPSNHARTSGGPQETQYF
NA NA TRBJ2-6 TRBV19 TGTGCCAGTAGTATGTCCAGATCCTCTGGGGCCAACGTCCTGACTTTC CASSMSRSSGANVLTF
NA TRBD1 TRBJ1-1 TRBV19 TGTGCCAGTAGTCTCGGACAGGGACGGATGATGAACACTGAAGCTTTCTTT CASSLGQGRMMNTEAFF
NA TRBD2 TRBJ2-2 TRBV18 TGTGCCAGCTCATTGACTAGCGGGACGAACACCGGGGAGCTGTTTTTT CASSLTSGTNTGELFF
NA TRBD1 TRBJ1-1 TRBV30 TGTGCCTGGAGTGGACAGGGACAGGGGAGCACTGAAGCTTTCTTT CAWSGQGQGSTEAFF
NA NA TRBJ2-7 TRBV4-1 TGCGCCAGCAGCCAACAACTTCCGGGTAGCGGAACCTACGAGCAGTACTTC CASSQQLPGSGTYEQYF
NA NA TRBJ1-6 TRBV5-1 TGCGCCAGCAGCCGGGACTCCTATAATTCACCCCTCCACTTT CASSRDSYNSPLHF
NA TRBD2 TRBJ2-1 TRBV18 TGTGCCAGCTCAAAGGGGAGGGAAGACTACAATGAGCAGTTCTTC CASSKGREDYNEQFF
few TRBD1 TRBJ1-3 TRBV6-6 TGTGCCAGCAGTTTTTGGCAGGGGGTCTCTGGAAACACCATATATTTT CASSFWQGVSGNTIYF
NA NA TRBJ1-2 TRBV3-1/TRBV3-2 TGTGCCAGCAGCCGGAGTGAGGTGGGCGGGGAGATGCGGGGCTACACCTTC CASSRSEVGGEMRGYTF
NA NA TRBJ1-4 TRBV6-1 TGTGCCAGCAGTGAAGCCTGGCGCGGGGAAAAACTGTTTTTT CASSEAWRGEKLFF
few NA TRBJ1-2 TRBV19 TGTGCCAGTAGTTCGGGGGGCGCGGATGGCTACACCTTC CASSSGGADGYTF
NA TRBD2 TRBJ2-1 TRBV4-2 TGTGCCAGCAGCACCCGGACTAGCGGGGGTTACAATGAGCAGTTCTTC CASSTRTSGGYNEQFF
NA NA TRBJ2-7 TRBV18 TGTGCCAGCTCACCACCGGGAGACTACGAGCAGTACTTC CASSPPGDYEQYF
NA TRBD2 TRBJ2-4 TRBV7-9 TGTGCCAGCAGCTTAGCAACCGGGACTACAAACATTCAGTACTTC CASSLATGTTNIQYF
NA NA TRBJ2-2 TRBV7-9 TGTGCCAGCAGCTTAACAGGAGCGAACACCGGGGAGCTGTTTTTT CASSLTGANTGELFF
NA TRBD1 TRBJ2-7 TRBV7-9 TGTGCCAGCACCACCGGGACAGGGGGCTTTGGACAGTACTTC CASTTGTGGFGQYF
few NA TRBJ2-7 TRBV7-9 TGTGCCAGCGTAGATTCACTCGAGCAGTACTTC CASVDSLEQYF
NA NA TRBJ2-2 TRBV12-3/TRBV12-4 TGTGCCAGCAGTTTCCCGGGGGGGGAGCTGTTTTTT CASSFPGGELFF
NA NA TRBJ2-7 TRBV23-1 TGCGCCAGCACCCCTTCGGAGGAACTCGAGCAGTACTTC CASTPSEELEQYF
NA TRBD2 TRBJ2-3 TRBV6-6 TGTGCCACCAGCGGCGGTTCTAGCGGGGTCGGAAATACGCAGTATTTT CATSGGSSGVGNTQYF
NA TRBD2 TRBJ2-1 TRBV7-2 TGTGCCAGCACCAAGAGCGGGAGCCAATATGAGCAGTTCTTC CASTKSGSQYEQFF
NA NA TRBJ2-5 TRBV5-1 TGCGCCAGCAGCCCTCGACAGTCCGAAGAGACCCAGTACTTC CASSPRQSEETQYF
few TRBD2 TRBJ2-7 TRBV5-1 TGCGCCAGCTGCCTCCAAGCGGGAGCCTACGAGCAGTACTTC CASCLQAGAYEQYF
NA TRBD2 TRBJ2-1 TRBV5-1 TGCGCCAGCAGCTTGGCTAGCGGAACGAATGAGCAGTTCTTC CASSLASGTNEQFF
few NA TRBJ2-7 TRBV10-1 TGCGCCAGCAGCCCCGGTCCCCCTTCCTACGAGCAGTACTTC CASSPGPPSYEQYF
NA TRBD2 TRBJ2-3 TRBV4-1 TGCGCCAGCAGCCAAAAAATGAGCGGGATTATTGATACGCAGTATTTT CASSQKMSGIIDTQYF
NA NA TRBJ1-3 TRBV19 TGTGCCAGTAGTTTGGCAGGGATTCGCTCTGGAAACACCATATATTTT CASSLAGIRSGNTIYF
NA TRBD2 TRBJ2-1 TRBV4-1 TGCGCCAGCAGCCAAGGTGCTAGCGGGATCAGAAATGAGCAGTTCTTC CASSQGASGIRNEQFF
NA TRBD1 TRBJ1-2 TRBV2 TGTGCCAGCAGCGCCGGACAGGGAGCCCTCCACTATGGCTACACCTTC CASSAGQGALHYGYTF
NA TRBD2 TRBJ2-7 TRBV7-6 TGTGCCAGCAGCTTAACTAGCGGGGGGACCTACGAGCAGTACTTC CASSLTSGGTYEQYF
NA NA TRBJ1-2 TRBV4-1 TGCGCCAGCAGCCAAGATCGGGGTGCCGAGATGTGGGGCTACACCTTC CASSQDRGAEMWGYTF
NA TRBD2 TRBJ2-7 TRBV5-1 TGCGCCAGCAGCCCGCAGGCGGGAGGGCTGTCGTACGAGCAGTACTTC CASSPQAGGLSYEQYF
NA TRBD1 TRBJ2-3 TRBV9 TGTGCCAGCAGCTTCCTACAGGGGGGAGGCACAGATACGCAGTATTTT CASSFLQGGGTDTQYF
NA TRBD2 TRBJ2-5 TRBV30 TGTGCCTGGAGTCCAGGGCTAGCGGGGGAAGAGACCCAGTACTTC CAWSPGLAGEETQYF